The T cell receptor beta chain described here comes from a study of blood T cell repertoires in COVID-19. Study overall: PBMCs, B-cell-depleted T cells, or T cells provided the cDNA or gDNA that made up the material.

Looked up from germline, CDR1 is MNHEY and CDR2 is SVGAGI. The ends were cut back, 4 bases at V and 3 bases at J, with 12 bases in the middle. CDR3 length equals 14 residues. In the original processing: Amplifying reference gene primers gave estimates of nucleated cell counts. Sequencing was performed with immunoSEQ multiplex PCR; in TCRdb, only in-frame clones are kept and a portion is missing. The D gene and trimming were derived from the DNA, and the V and J assignments and clone size from that table. The table has 40,000 to 45,000 clones, about 77% seen once. The V gene is TRBV6-5, the J gene TRBJ1-1; maybe TRBD1 (6 bases). This TCR came from a man older than 75 with acute or convalescent COVID-19. Sequenced material: peripheral blood. The CDR3 DNA reads TGTGCCAGCAGTTCCCACAGGGTAGACACTGAAGCTTTCTTT. Its protein product is CASSSHRVDTEAFF.